Below, 15 T cell receptor beta chains from the same sample are listed, as sequenced in a study of cytomegalovirus exposure and HLA in healthy donors. Primers included in the PCR were 60 Vbeta and 13 Jbeta primers. Libraries were prepared by immunoSEQ multiplex PCR; TCRdb keeps only in-frame clonotypes and omits some of them. The sample consists of 150,000 to 200,000 clones, around 77% of them appearing once. Material: PBMCs. The receptors were gathered from a man aged 60 to 69 in good health and CMV-seronegative.

The table lists this clone with a count of one. The chain combines TRBV5-4 with TRBJ2-7; D possibly corresponds to TRBD2 (5 bases). V gave up 0 bases and J gave up 3 bases, with 13 bases separating them. CDR1 is SGHNT, CDR2 YYREEE, per germline (reference sequence). The CDR3 spans 15 residues. The CDR3 loop is CASSLGEGKDYEQYF. The CDR3 nucleotides read TGTGCCAGCAGCTTGGGTGAGGGTAAGGACTACGAGCAGTACTTC. Full variable domain (outside the CDR3, taken from reference TRBV5-4 and TRBJ2-7): ETGVTQSPTHLIKTRGQQVTLRCSSQSGHNTVSWYQQALGQGPQFIFQYYREEENGRGNFPPRFSGLQFPNYSSELNVNALELDDSALYLCASSLGEGKDYEQYFGPGTRLTVT.

This clone was counted between two and nine times. The chain joins TRBV7-3 to TRBJ2-7; D is perhaps TRBD2 (6 bases). The V end lost 5 bases, the J end lost 7 bases, and 12 bases lay between the germline ends. This CDR3 contains 12 residues. Germline V gene lookup returns CDR1 SGHTA and CDR2 FQGTGA. The CDR3 region is CASSLGTGEQYF. In DNA form, the CDR3 reads TGTGCCAGCAGCCTGGGGACTGGGGAGCAGTACTTC.

V usage is TRBV7-2 and J usage is TRBJ2-7; tentative D call: TRBD1 (5 bases). Germline CDR1 SGHTA, CDR2 FQGNSA. V was shortened by 1 base and J by 4 bases, with 17 bases between the two germline ends. This CDR3 has 16 amino acids. CDR3 sequence reads: CASSLGVSQGGYEQYF. CDR3 DNA sequence: TGTGCCAGCAGCTTAGGGGTCTCCCAGGGTGGGTACGAGCAGTACTTC.

The V and J genes are TRBV5-1 and TRBJ2-3; D perhaps matches TRBD2 (6 bases). Germline V gene lookup returns CDR1 SGHRS and CDR2 YFSETQ. CDR3 length: 15 amino acids. Trimming took 4 bases from V and 2 from J, leaving 14 bases between them. The DNA of the CDR3 is TGCGCCAGCAGCCGGAGGGATACAATCACAGATACGCAGTATTTT. Translation: CASSRRDTITDTQYF.

V is TRBV30 and J is TRBJ2-5; 9 nucleotides agree with TRBD1. The V gene end was trimmed by 5 bases and the J gene end by 2 bases; junction bases not matched to a gene: 12. CDR1 is GTSNPN, CDR2 SVGIG, per germline (reference sequence). The CDR3 length is 16 residues. This CDR3 is CAWSQGTGGGQETQYF. The CDR3 nucleotides read TGTGCCTGGTCACAAGGAACAGGGGGCGGGCAAGAGACCCAGTACTTC.

On this clone itself: Compared with germline, one end of the junction differs, possibly owing to a read error. The chain combines TRBV15 with TRBJ1-6; the D is unclear. Germline loops: CDR1 LNHNV, CDR2 YYDKDF (reference sequence). This CDR3 spans 14 amino acids. The CDR3, as DNA: TGTGCCACCAGCAGGCTTACTTCGAATTCACCCCTCAACTTT. Translated, it gives CATSRLTSNSPLNF.

This clone came up once. The chain combines TRBV6-5 with TRBJ2-5, with 12 bases lining up with TRBD2. The CDR3 runs to 15 residues. Germline lookup yields CDR1 MNHEY and CDR2 SVGAGI. With V trimmed by 4 bases and J by 5 bases, 5 bases remained unmatched. In DNA, the CDR3 is TGTGCCAGCAGTTCTGGACTAGCGGGAACCGAGACCCAGTACTTC. It translates to CASSSGLAGTETQYF.

V is TRBV11-2 and J is TRBJ2-7; perhaps TRBD2 as D (7 bases). The CDR3 has 16 amino acids. Trimming took off 3 bases at V and 6 bases at J, with 21 bases between the two ends. Looked up from germline, CDR1 is SGHAT and CDR2 is FQNNGV. The DNA of the CDR3 is TGTGCCAGCAGCTTTAGATCATTGGGGGGGGCATGCGAGCAGTACTTC. This codes for CASSFRSLGGACEQYF.

The chain employs TRBV10-1 and TRBJ2-1; D is possibly TRBD1 (5 bases). The CDR3 is made up of 16 amino acids. Trimming stripped 0 bases from V and 2 bases from J, with 11 bases between. The germline gives CDR1 WNHNN, CDR2 SYGVQD (reference sequence). CDR3 sequence (DNA): TGCGCCAGCAGTGAGTCCAGGGCAGGCCCCTACAATGAGCAGTTCTTC. Translating it yields CASSESRAGPYNEQFF.

This chain links TRBV28 with TRBJ1-1, with D tentatively TRBD1 (6 bases). V was shortened by 3 bases and J by 0 bases, with 17 bases between the two germline ends. From germline, CDR1 is MDHEN and CDR2 SYDVKM. The CDR3 consists of 17 residues. CDR3 amino acids: CASSFPQGLEMNTEAFF. In DNA form, the CDR3 reads TGTGCCAGCAGTTTTCCCCAGGGGCTAGAAATGAACACTGAAGCTTTCTTT.

This clone has only a few counts. The chain uses TRBV5-1 and TRBJ2-7, with D possibly TRBD2 on 7 matching bases. This CDR3 is 16 amino acids long. Trimming stripped 0 bases from V and 4 bases from J, with 17 bases between. Germline assignment: CDR1 SGHRS and CDR2 YFSETQ. CDR3: CASSLDGGRVGYEQYF. For the CDR3, the DNA is TGCGCCAGCAGCTTGGACGGGGGGCGAGTCGGATACGAGCAGTACTTC. Combining the CDR3 with reference TRBV5-1 and TRBJ2-7 gives the whole variable domain KAGVTQTPRYLIKTRGQQVTLSCSPISGHRSVSWYQQTPGQGLQFLFEYFSETQRNKGNFPGRFSGRQFSNSRSEMNVSTLELGDSALYLCASSLDGGRVGYEQYFGPGTRLTVT.

A word on this clone: A junction boundary mismatches the germline segment, possibly from a read error. At the DNA level, this CDR3 is encoded by other sequences in the same sample as well. The chain links TRBV15 to TRBJ1-1; D is perhaps TRBD1 (5 bases). Germline V CDR1 and CDR2: LNHNV, YYDKDF (reference sequence). CDR3 length: 15 amino acids. The CDR3 loop reads CATSRDRAEGTEAFF. The CDR3 DNA is TGTGCCACCAGCAGAGATCGGGCGGAGGGGACTGAAGCCTTCTTT.

This chain joins TRBV27 and TRBJ2-7, with TRBD1 identical over 11 bases. With 4 bases clipped from V and 4 bases from J, the junction kept 6 bases outside the gene matches. The germline V gene encodes CDR1 MNHEY and CDR2 SMNVEV (reference sequence). The CDR3 length is 15 residues. CDR3 bases: TGTGCCAGCAGTTCGTGGACAGGGGGCGAGTACGAGCAGTACTTC. Translated, it gives CASSSWTGGEYEQYF.

This chain links TRBV28 with TRBJ2-1, with a tentative D call TRBD2 (6 bases). Germline loops: CDR1 MDHEN, CDR2 SYDVKM. The CDR3 is 13 amino acids. V was shortened by 4 bases and J by 6 bases, with 10 bases between the two germline ends. CDR3 residues: CASSSSSGNEQFF. The CDR3 region has the DNA TGTGCCAGCAGTTCAAGTAGCGGCAATGAGCAGTTCTTC.

This rearrangement joins TRBV5-1 to TRBJ1-2; 8 nucleotides agree with TRBD1. Germline CDR1 reads SGHRS; CDR2 reads YFSETQ. CDR3 length equals 15 residues. The V and J ends lost 4 bases and 0 bases, in that order; junction bases with no gene match: 5. The chain's CDR3 is CASSPIQGANYGYTF. Written as DNA, the CDR3 is TGCGCCAGCAGCCCCATACAGGGGGCTAACTATGGCTACACCTTC.